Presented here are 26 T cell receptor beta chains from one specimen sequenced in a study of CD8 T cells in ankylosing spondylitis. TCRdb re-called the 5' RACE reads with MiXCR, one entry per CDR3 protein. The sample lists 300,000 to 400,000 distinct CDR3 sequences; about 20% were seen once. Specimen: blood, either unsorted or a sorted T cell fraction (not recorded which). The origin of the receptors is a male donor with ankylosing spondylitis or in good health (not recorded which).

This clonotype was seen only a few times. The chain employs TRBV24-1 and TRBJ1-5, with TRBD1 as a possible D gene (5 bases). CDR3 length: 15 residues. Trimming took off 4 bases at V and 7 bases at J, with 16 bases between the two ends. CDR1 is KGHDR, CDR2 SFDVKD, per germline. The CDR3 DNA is TGTGCCACCAGTGACTCGACCGGGGGGTGGCAGCCCCAGCATTTT. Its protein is CATSDSTGGWQPQHF.

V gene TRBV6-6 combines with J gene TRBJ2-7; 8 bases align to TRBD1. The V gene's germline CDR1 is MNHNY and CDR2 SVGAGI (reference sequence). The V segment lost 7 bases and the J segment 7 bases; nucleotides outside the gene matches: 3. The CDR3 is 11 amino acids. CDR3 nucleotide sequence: TGTGCCAGCACCGGGACAGGAGAGCAGTACTTC. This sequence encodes CASTGTGEQYF.

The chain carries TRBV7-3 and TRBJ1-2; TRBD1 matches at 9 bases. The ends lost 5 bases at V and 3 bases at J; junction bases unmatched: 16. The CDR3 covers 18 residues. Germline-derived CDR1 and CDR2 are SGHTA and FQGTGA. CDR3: CASSVRNPHRGQDYGYTF. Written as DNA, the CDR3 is TGTGCCAGCAGCGTACGGAACCCCCACAGGGGGCAGGACTATGGCTACACCTTC.

This chain's CDR3 is CSVEDHGNTIYF. The CDR3 coding sequence is TGCAGCGTTGAAGATCACGGAAACACCATATATTTT. The chain joins TRBV29-1 to TRBJ1-3; D unclear. Germline assignment: CDR1 SQVTM and CDR2 ANQGSEA. This CDR3 has 12 residues. V lost 0 bases and J 4 bases, leaving 4 bases between the germline ends.

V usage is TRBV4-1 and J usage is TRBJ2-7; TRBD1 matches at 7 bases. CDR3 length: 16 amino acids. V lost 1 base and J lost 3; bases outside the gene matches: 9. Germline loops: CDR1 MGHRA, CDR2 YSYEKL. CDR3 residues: CASSQAEGGRIYEQYF. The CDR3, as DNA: TGCGCCAGCAGCCAAGCTGAAGGGGGCAGGATCTACGAGCAGTACTTC.

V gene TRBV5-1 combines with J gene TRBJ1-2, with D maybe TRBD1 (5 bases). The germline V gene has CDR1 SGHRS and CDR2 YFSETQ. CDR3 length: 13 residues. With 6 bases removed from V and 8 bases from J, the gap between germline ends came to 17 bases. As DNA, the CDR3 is TGCGCCAGCACCGCCGGGACCTCTGCCGGCTACACCTTC. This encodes CASTAGTSAGYTF.

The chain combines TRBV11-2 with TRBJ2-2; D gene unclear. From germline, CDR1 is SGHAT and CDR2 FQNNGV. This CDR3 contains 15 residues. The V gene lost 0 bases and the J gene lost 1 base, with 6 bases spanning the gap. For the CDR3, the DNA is TGTGCCAGCAGCTTAGAACAGATGAACACCGGGGAGCTGTTTTTT. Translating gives CASSLEQMNTGELFF.

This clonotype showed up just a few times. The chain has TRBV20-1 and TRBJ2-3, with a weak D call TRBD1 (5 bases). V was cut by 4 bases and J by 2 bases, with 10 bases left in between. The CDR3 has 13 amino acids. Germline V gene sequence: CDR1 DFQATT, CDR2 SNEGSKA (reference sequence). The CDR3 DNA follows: TGCAGTGCTACTGGGGCTCCCACAGATACGCAGTATTTT. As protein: CSATGAPTDTQYF.

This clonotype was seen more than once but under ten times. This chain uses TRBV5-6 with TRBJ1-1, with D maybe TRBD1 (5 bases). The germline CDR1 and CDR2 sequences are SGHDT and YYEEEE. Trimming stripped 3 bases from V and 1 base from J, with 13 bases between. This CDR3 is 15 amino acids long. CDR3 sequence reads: CASSSRLTGNTEAFF. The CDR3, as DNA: TGTGCCAGCAGCTCGCGTCTTACAGGGAACACTGAAGCTTTCTTT. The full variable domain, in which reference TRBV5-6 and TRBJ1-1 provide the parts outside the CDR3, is DAGVTQSPTHLIKTRGQQVTLRCSPKSGHDTVSWYQQALGQGPQFIFQYYEEEERQRGNFPDRFSGHQFPNYSSELNVNALLLGDSALYLCASSSRLTGNTEAFFGQGTRLTVV.

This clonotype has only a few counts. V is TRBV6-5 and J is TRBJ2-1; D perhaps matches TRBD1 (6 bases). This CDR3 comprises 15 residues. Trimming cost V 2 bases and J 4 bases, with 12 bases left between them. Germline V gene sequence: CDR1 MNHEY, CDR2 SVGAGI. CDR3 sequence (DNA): TGTGCCAGCAGTTACGCCCCCGGACAGTACAATGAGCAGTTCTTC. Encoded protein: CASSYAPGQYNEQFF.

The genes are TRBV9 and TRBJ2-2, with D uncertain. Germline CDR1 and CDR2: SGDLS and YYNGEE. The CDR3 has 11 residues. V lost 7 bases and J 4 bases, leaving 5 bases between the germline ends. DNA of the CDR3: TGTGCCAGCGGCAGCACCGGGGAGCTGTTTTTT. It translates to CASGSTGELFF. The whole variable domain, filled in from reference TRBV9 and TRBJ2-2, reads DSGVTQTPKHLITATGQRVTLRCSPRSGDLSVYWYQQSLDQGLQFLIQYYNGEERAKGNILERFSAQQFPDLHSELNLSSLELGDSALYFCASGSTGELFFGEGSRLTVL.

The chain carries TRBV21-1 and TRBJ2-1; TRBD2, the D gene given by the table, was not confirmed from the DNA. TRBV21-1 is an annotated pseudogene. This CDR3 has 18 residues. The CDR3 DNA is TGTGCCAGCAGCTCTTATTTTTGGGTAGCGGGAAAATACAATGAGCAGTTCTTC. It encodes CASSSYFWVAGKYNEQFF.

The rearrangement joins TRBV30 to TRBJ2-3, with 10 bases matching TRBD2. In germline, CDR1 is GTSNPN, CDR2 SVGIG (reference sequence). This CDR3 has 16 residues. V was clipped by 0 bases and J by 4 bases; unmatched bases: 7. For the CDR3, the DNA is TGTGCCTGGAGTGTGGGTCTAGCGGGGGTCGCAGATACGCAGTATTTT. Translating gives CAWSVGLAGVADTQYF.

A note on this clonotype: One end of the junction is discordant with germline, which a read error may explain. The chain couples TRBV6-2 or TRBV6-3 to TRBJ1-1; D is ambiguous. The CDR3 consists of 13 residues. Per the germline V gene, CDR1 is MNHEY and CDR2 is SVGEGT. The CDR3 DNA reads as TGTGCCAGCAGCCAGGTGCTGAATACTGAAGCTTTCTTT. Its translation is CASSQVLNTEAFF.

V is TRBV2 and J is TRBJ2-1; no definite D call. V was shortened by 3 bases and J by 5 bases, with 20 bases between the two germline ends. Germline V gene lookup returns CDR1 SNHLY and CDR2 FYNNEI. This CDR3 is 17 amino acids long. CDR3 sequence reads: CASSDSIFGSVDNEQFF. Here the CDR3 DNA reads TGTGCCAGCAGTGATAGTATCTTCGGGTCTGTGGACAATGAGCAGTTCTTC.

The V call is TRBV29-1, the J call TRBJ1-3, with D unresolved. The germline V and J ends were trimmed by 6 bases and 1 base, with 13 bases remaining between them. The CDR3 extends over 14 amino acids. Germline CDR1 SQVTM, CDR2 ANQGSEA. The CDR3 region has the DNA TGCAGCGTAATGACGGGCTTATCTGGAAACACCATATATTTT. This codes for CSVMTGLSGNTIYF.

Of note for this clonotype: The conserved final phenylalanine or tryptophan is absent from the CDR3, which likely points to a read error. CDR3 DNA: TGTGCCAGCAGTTTAATTCCCAGGGGGGATGAGACCCAGTACATC. Translating it yields CASSLIPRGDETQYI. The V gene is TRBV28, the J gene TRBJ2-5; a possible D gene is TRBD1 (7 bases). The CDR3 has 15 residues. The germline V gene encodes CDR1 MDHEN and CDR2 SYDVKM. The V gene lost 2 bases and the J gene lost 5 bases, with 15 bases spanning the gap.

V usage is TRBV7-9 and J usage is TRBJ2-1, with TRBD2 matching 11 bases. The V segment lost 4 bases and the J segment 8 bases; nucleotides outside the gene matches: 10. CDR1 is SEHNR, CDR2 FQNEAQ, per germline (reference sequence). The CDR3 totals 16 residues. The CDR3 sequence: CASSSDGTSGFDEQFF. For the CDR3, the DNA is TGTGCCAGCAGCTCAGACGGGACTAGCGGTTTCGATGAGCAGTTCTTC. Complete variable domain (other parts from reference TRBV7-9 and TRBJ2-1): DTGVSQNPRHKITKRGQNVTFRCDPISEHNRLYWYRQTLGQGPEFLTYFQNEAQLEKSRLLSDRFSAERPKGSFSTLEIQRTEQGDSAMYLCASSSDGTSGFDEQFFGPGTRLTVL.

CDR3 nucleotide sequence: TGTGCCAGCAGTGAATTCGGGCCGATGGGCCTCTATGGCTACACCTTC. This translates into CASSEFGPMGLYGYTF. The J gene is TRBJ1-2, the V gene TRBV6-1, with D unresolved. V was shortened by 2 bases and J by 4 bases, with 17 bases between the two germline ends. This CDR3 is built from 16 residues. Germline V CDR1 and CDR2: MNHNS, SASEGT.

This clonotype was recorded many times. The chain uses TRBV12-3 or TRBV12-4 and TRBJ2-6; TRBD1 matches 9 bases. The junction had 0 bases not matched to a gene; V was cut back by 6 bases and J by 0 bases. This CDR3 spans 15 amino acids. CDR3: CASRDRGSGANVLTF. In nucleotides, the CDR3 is TGTGCCAGCAGGGACAGGGGCTCTGGGGCCAACGTCCTGACTTTC.

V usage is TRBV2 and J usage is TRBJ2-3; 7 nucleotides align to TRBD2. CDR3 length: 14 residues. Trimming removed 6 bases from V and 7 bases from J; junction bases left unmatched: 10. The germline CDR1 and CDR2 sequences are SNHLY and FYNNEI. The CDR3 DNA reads TGTGCCAGCAGCGGCGATATACTAGCGAATACGCAGTATTTT. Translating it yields CASSGDILANTQYF.

The CDR3 DNA sequence: TGTGCCAGCAGTGAATATTCCTACAATGAGCAGTTCTTC. Translated: CASSEYSYNEQFF. The genes are TRBV2 and TRBJ2-1, with unresolved D. The germline CDR1 and CDR2 sequences are SNHLY and FYNNEI. The CDR3 has 13 amino acids. V shed 2 bases and J shed 1 base, with 3 bases lying between them.

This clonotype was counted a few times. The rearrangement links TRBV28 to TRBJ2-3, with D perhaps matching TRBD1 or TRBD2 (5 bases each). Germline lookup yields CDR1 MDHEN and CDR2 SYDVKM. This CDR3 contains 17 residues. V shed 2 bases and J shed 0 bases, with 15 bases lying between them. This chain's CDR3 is CASSLTGLDPSTDTQYF. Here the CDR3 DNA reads TGTGCCAGCAGTTTAACGGGGCTTGATCCTAGCACAGATACGCAGTATTTT.

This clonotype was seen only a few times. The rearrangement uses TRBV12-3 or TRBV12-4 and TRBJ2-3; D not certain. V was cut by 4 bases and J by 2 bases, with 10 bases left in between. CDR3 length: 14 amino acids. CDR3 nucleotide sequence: TGTGCCAGCAGTTGGATATTGGACACAGATACGCAGTATTTT. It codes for CASSWILDTDTQYF.

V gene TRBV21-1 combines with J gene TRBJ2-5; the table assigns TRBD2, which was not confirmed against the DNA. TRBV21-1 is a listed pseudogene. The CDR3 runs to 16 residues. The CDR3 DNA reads TGTGCCAGCAGCAAAGGTCTAGCGGGGGAAGTAGAGACCCAGTACTTC. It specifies CASSKGLAGEVETQYF.

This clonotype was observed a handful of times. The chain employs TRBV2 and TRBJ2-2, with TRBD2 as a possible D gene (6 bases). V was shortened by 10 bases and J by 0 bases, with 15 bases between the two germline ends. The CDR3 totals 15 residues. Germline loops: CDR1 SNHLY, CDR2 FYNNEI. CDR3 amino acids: CAKRRALANTGELFF. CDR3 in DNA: TGTGCCAAACGGAGGGCCTTAGCGAACACCGGGGAGCTGTTTTTT.